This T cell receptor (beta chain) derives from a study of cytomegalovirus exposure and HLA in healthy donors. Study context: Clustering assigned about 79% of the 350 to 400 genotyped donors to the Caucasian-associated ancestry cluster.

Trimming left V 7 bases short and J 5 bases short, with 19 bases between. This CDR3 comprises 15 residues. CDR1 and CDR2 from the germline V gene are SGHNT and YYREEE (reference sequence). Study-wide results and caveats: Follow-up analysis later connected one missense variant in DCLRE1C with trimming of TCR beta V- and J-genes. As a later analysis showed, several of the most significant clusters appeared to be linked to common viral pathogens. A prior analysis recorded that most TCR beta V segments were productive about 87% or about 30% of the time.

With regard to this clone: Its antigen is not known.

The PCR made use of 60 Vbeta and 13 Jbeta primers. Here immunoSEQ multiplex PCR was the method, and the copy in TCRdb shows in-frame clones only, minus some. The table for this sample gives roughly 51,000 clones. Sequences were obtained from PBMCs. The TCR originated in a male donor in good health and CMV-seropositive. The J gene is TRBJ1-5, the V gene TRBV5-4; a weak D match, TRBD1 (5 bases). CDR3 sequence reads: CASSPDRGGDQPQHF. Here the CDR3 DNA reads TGTGCCAGCTCCCCCGACCGGGGGGGGGATCAGCCCCAGCATTTT.